Shown below are 3 T cell receptor beta chains from a single sample sequenced in a study of blood T cell repertoires in COVID-19. The protocol was immunoSEQ multiplex PCR, while the TCRdb copy is restricted to in-frame clones and leaves out a portion. The sample holds more than 200,000 clones, roughly 87% seen once. The source material was PBMCs or T cells enriched from blood (not recorded which). These receptors were collected from a young man who had recovered from COVID-19.

The chain employs TRBV7-9 and TRBJ1-5; TRBD1 aligns across 10 bases. Looked up from germline, CDR1 is SEHNR and CDR2 is FQNEAQ (reference sequence). The CDR3 has 16 residues. Trimming took 5 bases from V and 0 from J; bases not matched to a gene: 4. The CDR3 nucleotides are TGTGCCAGCAGCCTCTGGGACAGGGGTAGCAATCAGCCCCAGCATTTT. Residues: CASSLWDRGSNQPQHF.

V is TRBV28 and J is TRBJ1-2; no definite D call. Trimming removed 10 bases at V and 7 bases at J, with 10 bases between. CDR1 is MDHEN, CDR2 SYDVKM, per germline. There are 10 residues in the CDR3. The CDR3 bases are TGTGCCACCAATTCAGGTGGCTACACCTTC. Translation gives CATNSGGYTF.

V and J are TRBV18 and TRBJ1-2, with 7 bases matching TRBD1. Germline values: CDR1 KGHSH, CDR2 LQKENI. This CDR3 is built from 14 residues. J was trimmed by 6 bases and V by 3 bases; bases with no gene match: 7. CDR3 loop: CASSPVTGQHGYTF. CDR3 coding DNA: TGTGCCAGCTCACCCGTGACAGGGCAGCATGGCTACACCTTC.